This TCR beta chain was captured by sequencing in a study of T cells expressing NK-cell markers (TCRdb year 2020). The study in broad terms: Three sorted T-cell subsets (CD3+CD56+NKG2C+, CD3+CD56+NKG2C- and CD3+CD56-NKG2C+) from seven to nine donors had their TCR beta-chain repertoires profiled. Among the eight sequenced donors, only one was HCMV-seronegative, while the other seven were HCMV-seropositive. Randomly selected healthy volunteers, three men and five women, were used as the eight sequenced donors. Sequencing of the libraries produced 2 x 150 bp reads on Illumina HiSeq 2000/2500, MiSeq or NextSeq.

Turning to this clonotype: Its binding antigen is unknown.

A commercial ELISA kit detecting HCMV-specific IgG in serum was used to determine HCMV serostatus. Peripheral blood mononuclear cells were isolated from blood by Ficoll density gradient centrifugation. Looking up the germline V gene (reference sequence) yields CDR1 DFQATT and CDR2 SNEGSKA. From cysteine to phenylalanine, the CDR3 is 15 amino acids long. Only the protein sequence is given. The paper's findings and limits, for the study overall: In a handful of donors, the dominant CD3+CD56+NKG2C+ clonotypes ranked among the top 10 CD8+ clonotypes, making up roughly 1.0-7.0% of CD8+ T cells. Whether the expanded NKG2C-expressing T cell clones were specific for HCMV antigens was left unclear. Those dominant clonotypes were again the most abundant among CD3+CD56-NKG2C+ cells in a few donors, at roughly 25-60.1%.

These reads were obtained on an Illumina HiSeq 2000. TCR beta cDNA libraries were prepared using 5'RACE template switching, which introduced a universal primer site and unique molecular identifiers. Synthesis of cDNA was primed from the TCR beta constant segment and was followed by two consecutive PCR amplification steps. The authors processed their data as follows. Reads were demultiplexed and grouped by UMI with MIGEC, and clonotypes were assembled and quantified with MiTCR. To remove erroneous sequences, TCR cDNA sequences were retained only when supported by two or more reads. The tcR package was used for downstream repertoire analysis, and clonotypes were matched between fractions using CDR3 nucleotide sequence together with V segment. Antigen specificity was annotated against VDJdb with VDJmatch, allowing one amino acid substitution in CDR3. The reads went through TCRdb reprocessing, and each CDR3 protein sequence gets one entry with no DNA. TCRdb's processing, not the authors' own work, is the source of the V and J calls. The table held for this sample gives more than 250,000 distinct CDR3 sequences. Around 0.42% of the sample is held by the ten biggest clonotypes.

This TCR was sampled from a man aged 18 to 30 in good health. Donor details come from another sample of the same person, matched by shared clones. In this chain, TRBV20-1 is recombined with TRBJ2-3; as DNA is missing, the TRBD2 call by TCRdb cannot be tested. The specimen sequenced was blood T cells: a sorted CD56 or NKG2C T cell subset, CD4+ or CD8+ T cells, or bulk PBMC T cells (not recorded which). Here the CDR3 is given as CSARRPSGDQDTQYF.